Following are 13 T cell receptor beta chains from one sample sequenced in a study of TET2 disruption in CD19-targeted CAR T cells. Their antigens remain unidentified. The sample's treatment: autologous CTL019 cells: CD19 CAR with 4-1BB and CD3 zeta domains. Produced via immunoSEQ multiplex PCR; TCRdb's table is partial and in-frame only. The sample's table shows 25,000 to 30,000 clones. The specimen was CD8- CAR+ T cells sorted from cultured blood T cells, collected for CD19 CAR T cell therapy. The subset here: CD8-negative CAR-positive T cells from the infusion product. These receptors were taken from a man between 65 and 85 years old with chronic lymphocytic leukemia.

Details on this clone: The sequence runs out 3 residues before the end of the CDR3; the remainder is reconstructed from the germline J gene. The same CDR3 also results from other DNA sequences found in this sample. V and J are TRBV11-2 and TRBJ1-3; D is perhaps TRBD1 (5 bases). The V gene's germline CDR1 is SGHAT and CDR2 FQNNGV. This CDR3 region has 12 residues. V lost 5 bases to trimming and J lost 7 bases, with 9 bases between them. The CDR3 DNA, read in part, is TGTGCCAGCAGCCCCGCAGGGAACACC. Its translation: CASSPAGNT. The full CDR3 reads CASSPAGNTIYF.

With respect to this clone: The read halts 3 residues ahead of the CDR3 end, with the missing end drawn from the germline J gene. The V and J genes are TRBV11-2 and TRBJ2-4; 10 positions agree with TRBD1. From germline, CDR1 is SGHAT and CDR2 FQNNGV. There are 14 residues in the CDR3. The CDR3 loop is CASSSTGGVSGQYF. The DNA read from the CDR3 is TGTGCCAGCAGCTCGACAGGGGGCGTAAGTGGT.

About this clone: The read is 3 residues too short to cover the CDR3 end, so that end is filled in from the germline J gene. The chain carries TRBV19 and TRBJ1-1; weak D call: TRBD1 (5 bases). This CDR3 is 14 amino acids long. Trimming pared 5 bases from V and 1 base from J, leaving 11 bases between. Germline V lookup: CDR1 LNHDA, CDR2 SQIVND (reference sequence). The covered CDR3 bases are TGTGCCAGTAGTCCCCAGGGCAGGAACACTGAA. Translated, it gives CASSPQGRNTE. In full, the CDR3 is CASSPQGRNTEAFF.

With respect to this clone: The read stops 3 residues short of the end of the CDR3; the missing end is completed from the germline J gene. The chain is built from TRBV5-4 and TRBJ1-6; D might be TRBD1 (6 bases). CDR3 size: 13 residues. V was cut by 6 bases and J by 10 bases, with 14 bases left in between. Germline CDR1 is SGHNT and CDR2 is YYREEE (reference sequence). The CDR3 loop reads CASTNREGSPLHF. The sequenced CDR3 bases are TGTGCCAGCACTAACAGGGAAGGGTCACCC.

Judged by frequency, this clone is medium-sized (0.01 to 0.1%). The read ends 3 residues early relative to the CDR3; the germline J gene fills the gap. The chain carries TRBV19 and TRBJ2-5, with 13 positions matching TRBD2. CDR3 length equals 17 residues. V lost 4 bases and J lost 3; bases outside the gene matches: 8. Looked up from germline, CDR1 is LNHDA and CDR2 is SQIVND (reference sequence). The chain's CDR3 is CASSNRLAGGSKETQYF. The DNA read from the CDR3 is TGTGCCAGTAGTAACCGACTAGCGGGGGGATCCAAAGAGACC.

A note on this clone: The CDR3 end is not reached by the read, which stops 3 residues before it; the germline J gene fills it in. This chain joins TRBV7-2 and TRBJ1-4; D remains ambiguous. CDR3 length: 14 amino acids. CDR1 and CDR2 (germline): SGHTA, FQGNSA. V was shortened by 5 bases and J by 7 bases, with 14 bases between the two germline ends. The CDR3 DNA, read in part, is TGTGCCAGCAGCCCTAGTAGGATAGGTGAAAAA. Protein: CASSPSRIGEK. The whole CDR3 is CASSPSRIGEKLFF. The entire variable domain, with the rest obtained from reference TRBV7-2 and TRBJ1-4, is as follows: GAGVSQSPSNKVTEKGKDVELRCDPISGHTALYWYRQSLGQGLEFLIYFQGNSAPDKSGLPSDRFSAERTGGSVSTLTIQRTQQEDSAVYLCASSPSRIGEKLFFGSGTQLSVL.

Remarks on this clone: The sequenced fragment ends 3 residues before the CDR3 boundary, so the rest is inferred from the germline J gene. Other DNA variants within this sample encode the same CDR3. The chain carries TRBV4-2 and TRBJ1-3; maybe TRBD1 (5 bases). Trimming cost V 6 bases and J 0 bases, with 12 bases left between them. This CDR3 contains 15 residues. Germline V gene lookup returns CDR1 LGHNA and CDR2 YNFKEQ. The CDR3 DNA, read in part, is TGTGCCAGCAGTCTCGACAGAATCTCTGGAAACACC. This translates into CASSLDRISGNT. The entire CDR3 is CASSLDRISGNTIYF.

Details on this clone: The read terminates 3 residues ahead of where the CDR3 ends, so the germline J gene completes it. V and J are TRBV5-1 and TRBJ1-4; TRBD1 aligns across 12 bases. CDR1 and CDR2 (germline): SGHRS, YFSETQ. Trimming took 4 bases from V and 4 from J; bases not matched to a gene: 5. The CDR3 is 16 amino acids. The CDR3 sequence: CASSPGTGGLNEKLFF. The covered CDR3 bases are TGCGCCAGCAGCCCCGGGACAGGGGGCCTTAATGAAAAA.

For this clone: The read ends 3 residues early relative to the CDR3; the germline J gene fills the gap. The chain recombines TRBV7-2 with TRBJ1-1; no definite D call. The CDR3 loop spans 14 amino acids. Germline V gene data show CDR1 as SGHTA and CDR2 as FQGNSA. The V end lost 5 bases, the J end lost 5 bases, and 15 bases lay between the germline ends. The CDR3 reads CASSKGVGLTEAFF. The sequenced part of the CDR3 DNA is TGTGCCAGCAGCAAAGGCGTAGGGTTGACTGAA. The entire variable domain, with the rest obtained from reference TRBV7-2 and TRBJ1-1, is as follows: GAGVSQSPSNKVTEKGKDVELRCDPISGHTALYWYRQSLGQGLEFLIYFQGNSAPDKSGLPSDRFSAERTGGSVSTLTIQRTQQEDSAVYLCASSKGVGLTEAFFGQGTRLTVV.

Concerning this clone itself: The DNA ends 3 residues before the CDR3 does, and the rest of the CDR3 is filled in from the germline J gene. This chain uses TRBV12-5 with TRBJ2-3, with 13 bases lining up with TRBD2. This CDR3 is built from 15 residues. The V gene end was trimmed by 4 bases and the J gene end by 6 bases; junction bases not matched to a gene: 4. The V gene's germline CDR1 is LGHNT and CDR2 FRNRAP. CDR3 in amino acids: CASGSGTSGVDTQYF. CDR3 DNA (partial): TGTGCTAGTGGTTCCGGGACTAGCGGGGTTGATACG. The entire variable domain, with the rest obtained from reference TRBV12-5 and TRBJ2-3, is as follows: DARVTQTPRHKVTEMGQEVTMRCQPILGHNTVFWYRQTMMQGLELLAYFRNRAPLDDSGMPKDRFSAEMPDATLATLKIQPSEPRDSAVYFCASGSGTSGVDTQYFGPGTRLTVL.

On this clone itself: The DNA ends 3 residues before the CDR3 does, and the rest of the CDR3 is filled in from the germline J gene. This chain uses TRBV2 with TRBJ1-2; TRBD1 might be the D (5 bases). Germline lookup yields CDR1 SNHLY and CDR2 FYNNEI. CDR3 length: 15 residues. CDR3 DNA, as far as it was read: TGTGCCAGCAGGGAACTAGCGGGACCCTACAATGAC. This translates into CASRELAGPYND. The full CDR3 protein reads CASRELAGPYNDYTF.

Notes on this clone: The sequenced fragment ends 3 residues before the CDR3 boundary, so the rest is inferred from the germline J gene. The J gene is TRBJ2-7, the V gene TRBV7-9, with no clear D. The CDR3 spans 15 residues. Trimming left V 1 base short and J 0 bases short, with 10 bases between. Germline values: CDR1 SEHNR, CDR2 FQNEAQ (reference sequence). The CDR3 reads CASSLVQKSSYEQYF. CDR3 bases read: TGTGCCAGCAGCTTAGTACAGAAGAGCTCCTACGAG.

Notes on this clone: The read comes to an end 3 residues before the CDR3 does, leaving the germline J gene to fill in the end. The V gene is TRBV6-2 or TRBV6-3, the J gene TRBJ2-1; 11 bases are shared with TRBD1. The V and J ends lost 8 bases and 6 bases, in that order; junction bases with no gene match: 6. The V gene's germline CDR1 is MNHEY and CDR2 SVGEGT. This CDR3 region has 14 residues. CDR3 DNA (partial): TGTGCCAGCTCGACCGGGACAGGGGGCAATGAG. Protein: CASSTGTGGNE. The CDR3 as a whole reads CASSTGTGGNEQFF.